This T cell receptor beta chain is drawn from a study of shared clonotypes between healthy human individuals. Study findings and constraints: Clonotype sharing among donors likely depends on sequencing depth.

V was pared by 8 bases and J by 6 bases, with 12 bases of the junction left unmatched. Germline V gene lookup returns CDR1 MNHNS and CDR2 SASEGT. The CDR3 consists of 15 residues. Sequencing was performed with immunoSEQ multiplex PCR; in TCRdb, only in-frame clones are kept and a portion is missing. The sample records fewer than 200,000 clones, around 93% being singletons. A note on this clone: Antigen: not known.

The source is a woman aged 25 to 45 in good health. The chain uses TRBV6-1 and TRBJ1-5, with TRBD1 matching 8 bases. The sequenced material came from naive CD4+ T cells sorted from blood. Subset described: CD45RA+ positively selected. In DNA form, the CDR3 reads TGTGCCAGCTCACAGGGGGTGGGTTGGGGTCAGCCCCAGCATTTT. It is translated as CASSQGVGWGQPQHF.